What follows are 22 T cell receptor beta chains derived from one specimen sequenced in a study of shared clonotypes between healthy human individuals. Positive CCR7 selection of CD45RO-negative cells yielded the naive CD8 cells, and terminally differentiated effector memory CD45RA+ cells were excluded. The table came from immunoSEQ multiplex PCR; TCRdb's copy has only in-frame clones and leaves some out. The data show millions of clones, about 95% seen once. The source material was naive CD8+ T cells sorted from blood. Receptors were obtained from a man between 18 and 35 years old in good health.

The V gene is TRBV11-2, the J gene TRBJ2-5, with D maybe TRBD1 (5 bases). Germline assignment: CDR1 SGHAT and CDR2 FQNNGV. Trimming removed 1 base from V and 4 bases from J, with 7 bases in between. This CDR3 is built from 13 residues. CDR3 sequence (DNA): TGTGCCAGCAGCTTAGCAGGGTTAGAGACCCAGTACTTC. Its protein product is CASSLAGLETQYF.

About this clone: The sample has other DNA sequences that encode this CDR3 too. This chain joins TRBV27 and TRBJ1-1; D remains unclear. Per germline, CDR1 MNHEY and CDR2 SMNVEV (reference sequence). V lost 6 bases and J 2 bases, leaving 4 bases between the germline ends. This CDR3 region has 11 residues. The DNA for the CDR3 is TGTGCCAGCAGCTCCAACACTGAAGCTTTCTTT. Its protein is CASSSNTEAFF.

This sequence joins TRBV9 and TRBJ2-3; the D gene is possibly TRBD2 (6 bases). The CDR3 is made up of 17 amino acids. Germline values: CDR1 SGDLS, CDR2 YYNGEE. With 0 bases removed from V and 2 bases from J, the gap between germline ends came to 16 bases. CDR3 DNA sequence: TGTGCCAGCAGCGTAGGGGGAGGCTACCTAGCCACAGATACGCAGTATTTT. Translating it yields CASSVGGGYLATDTQYF. The whole variable domain, remainder taken from reference TRBV9 and TRBJ2-3, is DSGVTQTPKHLITATGQRVTLRCSPRSGDLSVYWYQQSLDQGLQFLIQYYNGEERAKGNILERFSAQQFPDLHSELNLSSLELGDSALYFCASSVGGGYLATDTQYFGPGTRLTVL.

This rearrangement joins TRBV4-1 to TRBJ2-7; 11 positions match TRBD2. J lost 2 bases, V lost 5 bases, and 5 bases had no gene match. The CDR3 runs 15 residues. Germline CDR1 reads MGHRA; CDR2 reads YSYEKL. CDR3 protein: CASSSRLAGPYEQYF. Written as DNA, the CDR3 is TGCGCCAGCAGCTCTCGACTAGCGGGGCCCTACGAGCAGTACTTC.

This rearrangement joins TRBV6-1 to TRBJ1-2, with D maybe TRBD1 (5 bases). The CDR3 runs 13 residues. In germline, CDR1 is MNHNS, CDR2 SASEGT. Deletions cut 3 bases from V and 4 bases from J, with 9 bases between. CDR3 region: CASSERQSYGYTF. CDR3 coding DNA: TGTGCCAGCAGTGAGAGACAGAGCTATGGCTACACCTTC.

To note about this clone: The sample has other DNA sequences that encode this CDR3 too. This chain links TRBV6-5 with TRBJ1-2; D not resolved. V was cut by 3 bases and J by 4 bases, with 12 bases left in between. This CDR3 has 14 residues. The V gene's germline CDR1 is MNHEY and CDR2 SVGAGI. Here the CDR3 reads CASSYSEGIYGYTF. In DNA form, the CDR3 reads TGTGCCAGCAGTTATTCCGAGGGTATCTATGGCTACACCTTC.

The rearrangement joins TRBV4-1 to TRBJ2-5; D might be TRBD1 or TRBD2, each matching 7 bases. Deletions cut 2 bases from V and 2 bases from J, with 15 bases between. Per germline, CDR1 MGHRA and CDR2 YSYEKL. This CDR3 contains 16 residues. CDR3 loop: CASSQISGGGQETQYF. CDR3 coding DNA: TGCGCCAGCAGCCAAATTTCAGGGGGGGGACAAGAGACCCAGTACTTC.

The V and J genes are TRBV2 and TRBJ2-3; D uncertain. The CDR3 has 15 residues. Trimming cost V 3 bases and J 0 bases, with 10 bases left between them. Germline CDR1 SNHLY, CDR2 FYNNEI. The CDR3 sequence is CASSELGPSTDTQYF. In nucleotides, the CDR3 is TGTGCCAGCAGTGAGTTGGGCCCTAGCACAGATACGCAGTATTTT.

V is TRBV9 and J is TRBJ2-7; maybe TRBD2 (6 bases). Germline V gives CDR1 SGDLS, CDR2 YYNGEE. V was clipped by 3 bases and J by 11 bases, with 18 bases between them. The length of the CDR3 is 13 residues. The CDR3 sequence is CASSAGSGYIKYF. CDR3 nucleotide sequence: TGTGCCAGCAGCGCTGGTAGCGGTTATATAAAGTACTTC.

V gene TRBV11-2 combines with J gene TRBJ2-5, with 8 positions matching TRBD2. The CDR3 extends over 16 amino acids. Germline lookup yields CDR1 SGHAT and CDR2 FQNNGV. J was trimmed by 1 base and V by 1 base; bases with no gene match: 5. The CDR3 DNA is TGTGCCAGCAGCTTAGGTAGCGGGGTGCTCCAAGAGACCCAGTACTTC. Translation gives CASSLGSGVLQETQYF.

The chain combines TRBV6-5 with TRBJ2-2, with 8 nucleotides matching TRBD2. This CDR3 spans 14 amino acids. The V gene's germline CDR1 is MNHEY and CDR2 SVGAGI. With V trimmed by 6 bases and J by 6 bases, 6 bases remained unmatched. CDR3 coding DNA: TGTGCCAGCAGCTTAGCGGGACCGGCCGGGGAGCTGTTTTTT. Translating gives CASSLAGPAGELFF.

V and J are TRBV6-6 and TRBJ1-4; D unclear. CDR3 length: 15 amino acids. V lost 2 bases to trimming and J lost 5 bases, with 12 bases between them. Germline V lookup: CDR1 MNHNY, CDR2 SVGAGI (reference sequence). Here the CDR3 reads CASSYGWGENEKLFF. In DNA form, the CDR3 reads TGTGCCAGCAGTTACGGCTGGGGAGAAAATGAAAAACTGTTTTTT.

A word on this clone: Different DNA sequences within this sample yield the same CDR3. DNA of the CDR3: TGTGCCAGCAGTTTCGGGTTCTACGAGCAGTACTTC. This gives the protein CASSFGFYEQYF. The chain is built from TRBV28 and TRBJ2-7, with unresolved D. The length of the CDR3 is 12 residues. Germline CDR1 is MDHEN and CDR2 is SYDVKM. V was shortened by 3 bases and J by 3 bases, with 6 bases between the two germline ends.

The rearrangement joins TRBV28 to TRBJ2-5; 7 bases match TRBD2. V shed 3 bases, J shed 3 bases, and the junction held 4 bases outside the gene matches. The germline V gene has CDR1 MDHEN and CDR2 SYDVKM. CDR3 length equals 14 residues. CDR3 bases: TGTGCCAGCAGTTTGTGGCGGGGGAAAGAGACCCAGTACTTC. Translation gives CASSLWRGKETQYF.

The chain employs TRBV19 and TRBJ2-1, with 10 bases lining up with TRBD2. Germline V gives CDR1 LNHDA, CDR2 SQIVND (reference sequence). The ends lost 1 base at V and 4 bases at J; junction bases unmatched: 7. The CDR3 has 17 amino acids. The CDR3 DNA reads TGTGCCAGTAGTATAGCTCCGGGACTAGCGATATACAATGAGCAGTTCTTC. This translates into CASSIAPGLAIYNEQFF.

DNA of the CDR3: TGTGCCAGCAGCTTGCAGATAACTGAAGCTTTCTTT. Protein sequence: CASSLQITEAFF. The J gene is TRBJ1-1, the V gene TRBV7-9; no clear D gene. Germline V gene sequence: CDR1 SEHNR, CDR2 FQNEAQ (reference sequence). Trimming cost V 3 bases and J 5 bases, with 7 bases left between them. The CDR3 runs 12 residues.

This chain links TRBV25-1 with TRBJ1-1, with D hard to call. V shed 10 bases and J shed 5 bases, with 20 bases lying between them. This CDR3 spans 14 amino acids. Germline V CDR1 and CDR2: MGHDK, SYGVNS. CDR3 coding DNA: TGTGCCACTATAGGGTTTGAGGAGAAGACTGAAGCTTTCTTT. Translated: CATIGFEEKTEAFF.

This chain joins TRBV7-9 and TRBJ2-3; 14 positions match TRBD2. CDR1 SEHNR and CDR2 FQNEAQ come from the germline V gene (reference sequence). This CDR3 region has 17 residues. V shed 8 bases, J shed 0 bases, and the junction held 7 bases outside the gene matches. The CDR3 region has the DNA TGTGCCAGCGAAGCGGGACTAGCGGGGGTTAGCACAGATACGCAGTATTTT. Protein product: CASEAGLAGVSTDTQYF.

The chain is built from TRBV25-1 and TRBJ2-3; 9 bases are shared with TRBD2. Per the germline V gene, CDR1 is MGHDK and CDR2 is SYGVNS. Trimming cost V 6 bases and J 1 base; bases outside gene matches: 8. The CDR3 runs to 16 residues. CDR3: CASSLPSSGGTDTQYF. The CDR3 bases are TGTGCCAGCAGCCTCCCCTCTAGCGGGGGCACAGATACGCAGTATTTT.

The chain carries TRBV5-5 and TRBJ2-7, with D perhaps assigned TRBD1 or TRBD2 (5 bases each). Germline V CDR1 and CDR2: SGHKS, YYEKEE (reference sequence). The CDR3 is 14 residues long. V was cut by 2 bases and J by 4 bases, with 13 bases left in between. The CDR3 sequence is CASSFGGVGYEQYF. The CDR3, as DNA: TGTGCCAGCAGCTTTGGGGGAGTAGGGTACGAGCAGTACTTC.

The chain links TRBV2 to TRBJ1-1; D is possibly TRBD1 (6 bases). CDR3 length equals 15 residues. Looked up from germline, CDR1 is SNHLY and CDR2 is FYNNEI. V was cut by 3 bases and J by 10 bases, with 21 bases left in between. CDR3 region: CASSDSGDLRRGAFF. The CDR3 nucleotides are TGTGCCAGCAGTGACTCAGGGGACCTTCGGCGAGGAGCTTTCTTT.

The V and J genes are TRBV12-2 and TRBJ2-6; the listed D gene, TRBD1, was not tested against the DNA. TRBV12-2 is a pseudogene segment. The CDR3 extends over 18 amino acids. CDR3 amino acids: CASRLDLSTQSRANVLTF. The CDR3 DNA follows: TGTGCAAGTCGCCTTGATCTCTCCACACAAAGTCGGGCCAACGTCCTGACTTTC.